This is a list of T cell receptor beta chains from one sample in a study of blood T cell repertoires in COVID-19. Only in-frame clones appear in the TCRdb table, and some are missing; sequencing was by immunoSEQ multiplex PCR. The data show under 55,000 clones, around 85% seen once. The sequenced material came from peripheral blood. The receptors stem from a woman aged 80 or older with acute or convalescent COVID-19. CDR3s include the opening cysteine and the closing phenylalanine or tryptophan. A D gene is named only where the DNA matches it firmly. Expanded clones get a size class; other rows say once, few or many, or leave the size out.

TRBJ2-1	13	once	TRBV11-3	NA	TGTGCCAGCAGCTTAGATTCCAGCAATGAGCAGTTCTTC	CASSLDSSNEQFF
TRBJ2-2	14	NA	TRBV10-1	TRBD2	TGCGCCAGCAGGGCTAGCGGGAGGGCCGGGGAGCTGTTTTTT	CASRASGRAGELFF
TRBJ2-1	17	once	TRBV4-2	NA	TGTGCCAGCAGCCAAGATCTAACGGGTAGCTCCTACAATGAGCAGTTCTTC	CASSQDLTGSSYNEQFF
TRBJ2-7	13	few	TRBV5-4	TRBD2	TGTGCCAGCAGCTCTAGCGGGAGCTACGAGCAGTACTTC	CASSSSGSYEQYF
TRBJ1-5	14	NA	TRBV2	TRBD1	TGTGCCAGCAGTGGGACAGGGGGTGTTCAGCCCCAGCATTTT	CASSGTGGVQPQHF
TRBJ1-5	18	NA	TRBV7-9	NA	TGTGCCAGCAGCTTAGGGAGGACCGGCGGAGGGGGCAATCAGCCCCAGCATTTT	CASSLGRTGGGGNQPQHF
TRBJ2-2	16	NA	TRBV19	TRBD2	TGTGCCAGTAGTACCTCCGGGACTAGAGGGGCCGGGGAGCTGTTTTTT	CASSTSGTRGAGELFF
TRBJ1-2	15	NA	TRBV5-4	TRBD1	TGTGCCAGCAGCCTTTGGGGGACAGGGGGCGGCGGCTACACCTTC	CASSLWGTGGGGYTF
TRBJ2-1	15	NA	TRBV6-5	TRBD1	TGTGCCAGCGGACTAGGACAGGGGCAGGGGTATGAGCAGTTCTTC	CASGLGQGQGYEQFF
TRBJ2-1	12	NA	TRBV30	TRBD2	TGTGCCTGGTCGGGAGGGCCGAATGAGCAGTTCTTC	CAWSGGPNEQFF
TRBJ2-7	17	NA	TRBV19	TRBD1	TGTGCCAGTAGTATAGATCTGGGGACAGGGAGATGGTACGAGCAGTACTTC	CASSIDLGTGRWYEQYF
TRBJ1-1	14	NA	TRBV30	TRBD1	TGTGCCTGGAGTGGGACAGGGTGGAACACTGAAGCTTTCTTT	CAWSGTGWNTEAFF
TRBJ2-1	18	NA	TRBV21-1	NA	NA	CASSIWASGSVSYNEQFF
TRBJ2-3	19	once	TRBV24-1	TRBD2	TGTGCCACCAGTGAGCGGGGACTAGCGGGAGGGCCGGGGGCAGATACGCAGTATTTT	CATSERGLAGGPGADTQYF
TRBJ1-5	13	NA	TRBV19	NA	TGTGCCAGTAGTATAGTTACCAGTCAGCCCCAGCATTTT	CASSIVTSQPQHF
TRBJ1-1	15	NA	TRBV18	TRBD1	TGTGCCAGCTCACCGACCGGGACAGGTTCTACTGAAGCTTTCTTT	CASSPTGTGSTEAFF
TRBJ1-6	11	NA	TRBV30	NA	TGTGCCTGGAGAGAGAATTCACCCCTCCACTTT	CAWRENSPLHF
TRBJ2-1	14	NA	TRBV9	TRBD2	TGTGCCAGCAGCGTACTAGCGGGTATGGATGAGCAGTTCTTC	CASSVLAGMDEQFF
TRBJ2-2	15	NA	TRBV5-1	TRBD2	TGCGCCAGCAGCTTGAGTAGCGGGAGTGGCGGGGAGCTGTTTTTT	CASSLSSGSGGELFF
TRBJ2-1	16	NA	TRBV7-2	TRBD2	TGTGCCAGCAGCTTCGGGACTAGCGGGTATGGTAGTGAGCAGTTCTTC	CASSFGTSGYGSEQFF
TRBJ1-2	16	NA	TRBV15	TRBD1	TGTGCCACCAGCAGAGATCCTAGGGACAGCTACTATGGCTACACCTTC	CATSRDPRDSYYGYTF
TRBJ2-2	14	NA	TRBV28	NA	TGTGCCAGCAGTCCCTCAGGGGATATCGGGGAGCTGTTTTTT	CASSPSGDIGELFF
TRBJ2-2	17	NA	TRBV9	TRBD2	TGTGCCAGCAGCCTTTCGCTAGCGGATTCTTACACCGGGGAGCTGTTTTTT	CASSLSLADSYTGELFF
TRBJ2-7	14	NA	TRBV7-9	NA	TGTGCCAGCACCCAGTCGGACAGATCGTACGAGCAGTACTTC	CASTQSDRSYEQYF